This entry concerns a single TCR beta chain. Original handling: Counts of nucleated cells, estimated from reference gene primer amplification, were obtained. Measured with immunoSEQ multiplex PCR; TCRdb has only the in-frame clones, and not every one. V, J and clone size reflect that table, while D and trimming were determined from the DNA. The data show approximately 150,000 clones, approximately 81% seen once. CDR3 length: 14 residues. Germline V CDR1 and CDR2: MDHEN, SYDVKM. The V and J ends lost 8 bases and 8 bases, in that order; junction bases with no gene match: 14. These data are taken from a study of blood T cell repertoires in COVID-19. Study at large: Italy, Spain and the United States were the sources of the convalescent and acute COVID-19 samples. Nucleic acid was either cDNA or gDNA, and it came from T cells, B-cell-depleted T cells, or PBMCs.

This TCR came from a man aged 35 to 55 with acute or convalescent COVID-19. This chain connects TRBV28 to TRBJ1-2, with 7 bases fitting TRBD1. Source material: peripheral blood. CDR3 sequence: CASARSTGERGYTF. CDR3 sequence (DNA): TGTGCCAGCGCACGTTCTACAGGGGAGCGGGGCTACACCTTC.